The clone carrying this TCR beta chain was counted only a few times. Its antigen is as yet unknown. This specimen belongs to a study of beta chain features in type 1 diabetes. General study points: Diminished insertions and augmented deletions at VDJ junctions characterized type 1 diabetes patients. A closer apparent resemblance between naive, central memory and Treg TCRB repertoires was seen in patients than in healthy donors.

The single heparinised draw taken from each donor contained around 120 mL of blood on average. cDNA synthesis used the whole RNA isolate, giving expressed TCRB sequences. Measured with immunoSEQ multiplex PCR; TCRdb has only the in-frame clones, and not every one. The repertoire holds around 340,000 clones, with less than 9.5% as singletons. The specimen sequenced was central memory CD4+ T cells from blood. The clonotype comes from a woman aged 18-30 years in good health.

This CDR3 is CASSQTSAYNEQFF. CDR3 coding DNA: TGTGCCAGCAGTCAGACTAGCGCCTACAATGAGCAGTTCTTC. This chain joins TRBV28 and TRBJ2-1, with 8 bases identical to TRBD2. V was pared by 5 bases and J by 2 bases, with 2 bases of the junction left unmatched. The germline CDR1 and CDR2 sequences are MDHEN and SYDVKM. CDR3 length: 14 residues. Full variable domain (outside the CDR3, taken from reference TRBV28 and TRBJ2-1): DVKVTQSSRYLVKRTGEKVFLECVQDMDHENMFWYRQDPGLGLRLIYFSYDVKMKEKGDIPEGYSVSREKKERFSLILESASTNQTSMYLCASSQTSAYNEQFFGPGTRLTVL.